These T cell receptor beta chains were read from a single sample in a study of metastatic and nonmetastatic thyroid tumors. TCRdb called clones again from the PCR reads with MiXCR. The repertoire includes over 9,000 clones, under 30% of them detected once, and roughly 9.8% sits in the top ten. Sample: tumor tissue. The receptors originated from a female donor with papillary thyroid cancer or a benign thyroid nodule (not recorded which). Some clones in this sample may be carry-over from other donors' samples. Both conserved end residues are part of each CDR3. The order of the fields is clone size, J gene, D gene, CDR3 length, V gene, CDR3 protein, CDR3 DNA. D genes are given only for firm matches. A clone size is listed for some rows: how often the clone was seen (once, few, many), or a class if it is expanded.

>-|TRBJ1-1|TRBD1|13|TRBV7-2
CASSLNRGTEAFF
TGTGCCAGCAGCTTAAACAGGGGCACTGAAGCTTTCTTT
>-|TRBJ2-5|TRBD2|13|TRBV6-5
CASRYREGETQYF
TGTGCCAGCAGGTATCGGGAGGGAGAGACCCAGTACTTC
>medium-sized|TRBJ2-3|-|13|TRBV7-4
CASSSRFWGTQYF
TGTGCCAGCAGCTCCCGCTTTTGGGGTACGCAGTATTTT
>few|TRBJ2-7|TRBD1|14|TRBV2
CASSATGGSYEQYF
TGTGCCAGCAGCGCCACAGGGGGGTCCTACGAGCAGTACTTC
>few|TRBJ2-7|-|13|TRBV28
CASSLGDSYEQYF
TGTGCCAGCAGTTTGGGTGACTCCTACGAGCAGTACTTC
>-|TRBJ2-5|-|11|TRBV12-3/TRBV12-4
CASSLEETQYF
TGTGCCAGCAGTTTAGAGGAGACCCAGTACTTC
>-|TRBJ2-3|-|16|TRBV20-1
CSAERSWGSGADTQYF
TGCAGTGCCGAAAGAAGCTGGGGATCGGGTGCAGATACGCAGTATTTT
>-|TRBJ2-2|-|15|TRBV12-3/TRBV12-4
CASSPRTANTGELFF
TGTGCCAGCAGTCCCCGAACAGCGAACACCGGGGAGCTGTTTTTT
>-|TRBJ2-7|TRBD1|13|TRBV20-1
CSAPGQGAYEQYF
TGCAGTGCACCGGGACAGGGAGCCTACGAGCAGTACTTC
>-|TRBJ2-7|TRBD2|13|TRBV20-1
CSAQKTSTYEQYF
TGCAGTGCCCAGAAGACTAGCACCTACGAGCAGTACTTC
>-|TRBJ2-7|TRBD1|14|TRBV6-2/TRBV6-3
CASSYSGQGYEQYF
TGTGCCAGCAGTTACTCGGGACAGGGTTACGAGCAGTACTTC
>many|TRBJ1-1|-|14|TRBV5-4
CASSLAGPGAEAFF
TGTGCCAGCAGCTTGGCCGGACCGGGCGCTGAAGCTTTCTTT
>-|TRBJ2-1|TRBD1|16|TRBV12-3/TRBV12-4
CASSSLRDRGRDEQFF
TGTGCCAGCAGTTCGCTCCGGGACAGGGGGCGCGATGAGCAGTTCTTC
>few|TRBJ2-3|-|16|TRBV20-1
CSARDPLGGETDTQYF
TGCAGTGCTAGAGATCCCCTAGGGGGAGAGACAGATACGCAGTATTTT
>-|TRBJ1-6|TRBD1|14|TRBV30
CAWSPGQGNSPLHF
TGTGCCTGGAGCCCTGGACAGGGAAATTCACCCCTCCACTTT
>few|TRBJ1-2|-|14|TRBV12-3/TRBV12-4
CASSLRRQSNGYTF
TGTGCCAGCAGTTTAAGGCGGCAGTCGAATGGCTACACCTTC
>once|TRBJ2-1|-|16|TRBV7-6
CASSLLTGDGGNEQFF
TGTGCCAGCAGCTTACTGACAGGTGATGGGGGCAATGAGCAGTTCTTC